This passage covers 26 T cell receptor beta chains from one sample sequenced in a study of regulatory T cells in long-lasting Graves disease. Arm-PCR of CDR3 regions with iRepertoire HTBI primers generated TCR beta libraries. Via MiXCR, TCRdb re-called the multiplex PCR reads, giving one row per CDR3 protein. The data show roughly 300,000 distinct CDR3 sequences, 20% to 25% seen once. The time point: persistent/refractory GD, antithyroid drugs over 5 years with positive TRAb. Following extraction of RNA from PBMCs, that RNA was used to make the TCR library. The sequencing used peripheral blood mononuclear cells (PBMCs), collected when the disease was refractory, from a patient treated with antithyroid drugs. Every receptor here comes from a female donor with Graves disease.

Comment on this clonotype: Given a much more abundant clone one base away, this may be a read error. No conserved phenylalanine or tryptophan ends this CDR3, so it is likely a read error. The chain joins TRBV5-4 to TRBJ1-1, with no clear D. Trimming took 5 bases from V and 2 from J, leaving 7 bases between them. The CDR3 is made up of 12 amino acids. Germline lookup yields CDR1 SGHNT and CDR2 YYREEE (reference sequence). The CDR3 coding sequence is TGTGCCAGCAGGGCACCAAACACTGAAGCTTTCGTT. It encodes CASRAPNTEAFV.

The rearrangement joins TRBV19 to TRBJ2-7; 13 bases agree with TRBD2. With 7 bases clipped from V and 7 bases from J, the junction kept 7 bases outside the gene matches. The CDR3 contains 14 residues. CDR1 and CDR2 from the germline V gene are LNHDA and SQIVND (reference sequence). Written as DNA, the CDR3 is TGTGCCAGTACCGGACTAGCGGGAGATCGGGAGCAGTACTTC. Protein product: CASTGLAGDREQYF.

This clonotype was found many times. This rearrangement joins TRBV20-1 to TRBJ1-1, with 7 bases aligning to TRBD1. Trimming removed 3 bases from V and 4 bases from J; junction bases left unmatched: 5. This CDR3 is 13 amino acids long. The V gene's germline CDR1 is DFQATT and CDR2 SNEGSKA (reference sequence). CDR3 region: CSARPTGRTEAFF. The DNA of the CDR3 is TGCAGTGCTAGGCCGACAGGGCGCACTGAAGCTTTCTTT.

The chain uses TRBV28 and TRBJ2-3; a weak D match, TRBD2 (5 bases). Germline V gives CDR1 MDHEN, CDR2 SYDVKM. The CDR3 consists of 14 residues. V was shortened by 8 bases and J by 5 bases, with 17 bases between the two germline ends. Here the CDR3 DNA reads TGTGCCAGCTTTCCGGGGAAGGCGGGAGATACGCAGTATTTT. As protein: CASFPGKAGDTQYF.

The chain carries TRBV20-1 and TRBJ1-3; D not certain. Trimming pared 6 bases from V and 4 bases from J, leaving 7 bases between. The CDR3 covers 11 residues. Germline V gives CDR1 DFQATT, CDR2 SNEGSKA (reference sequence). Written as DNA, the CDR3 is TGCAGTGCCCGTTTCGGAAACACCATATATTTT. This translates into CSARFGNTIYF.

This clonotype was seen a few times. V usage is TRBV18 and J usage is TRBJ2-7, with D unclear. The length of the CDR3 is 14 residues. Trimming removed 0 bases at V and 7 bases at J, with 13 bases between. Germline-derived CDR1 and CDR2 are KGHSH and LQKENI. The CDR3 protein is CASSPPGGVGEQYF. Here the CDR3 DNA reads TGTGCCAGCTCACCACCGGGTGGGGTTGGGGAGCAGTACTTC.

The chain couples TRBV6-2 or TRBV6-3 to TRBJ1-1; the D is unclear. The CDR3 is 12 residues long. The ends were cut back, 5 bases at V and 6 bases at J, with 10 bases in the middle. Germline V gene lookup returns CDR1 MNHEY and CDR2 SVGEGT. CDR3 nucleotides: TGTGCCAGCAGTGAACGTACCCCTGAAGCTTTCTTT. Translation: CASSERTPEAFF.

The chain recombines TRBV15 with TRBJ1-5, with D uncertain. The CDR3 spans 16 residues. With 0 bases removed from V and 0 bases from J, the gap between germline ends came to 9 bases. Germline CDR1 and CDR2: LNHNV and YYDKDF (reference sequence). CDR3 sequence (DNA): TGTGCCACCAGCAGAGATCCCGCTACTAGCAATCAGCCCCAGCATTTT. Amino acid sequence: CATSRDPATSNQPQHF.

This clonotype has just a few counts. The chain couples TRBV7-8 to TRBJ2-5; no clear D gene. The CDR3 totals 15 residues. Trimming pared 1 base from V and 5 bases from J, leaving 14 bases between. Germline loops: CDR1 SGHVS, CDR2 FQNEAQ. As DNA, the CDR3 is TGTGCCAGCAGCTTAGGGACCAAGGAGAGGGAGACCCAGTACTTC. It encodes CASSLGTKERETQYF.

This clonotype appeared a few times. This chain connects TRBV7-9 to TRBJ1-4; 8 bases map to TRBD1. The germline CDR1 and CDR2 sequences are SEHNR and FQNEAQ (reference sequence). There are 14 residues in the CDR3. The junction had 2 bases not matched to a gene; V was cut back by 2 bases and J by 6 bases. The CDR3 protein is CASSLLTGDEKLFF. DNA for the CDR3: TGTGCCAGCAGCTTACTGACAGGGGATGAAAAACTGTTTTTT.

The chain has TRBV4-2 and TRBJ1-6; the D gene is possibly TRBD1 (5 bases). The germline V and J ends were trimmed by 7 bases and 8 bases, with 15 bases remaining between them. The CDR3 extends over 14 amino acids. In germline, CDR1 is LGHNA, CDR2 YNFKEQ. The DNA of the CDR3 is TGTGCCAGCACCCAGGGTGTGTGGGATTCACCCCTCCACTTT. Translation: CASTQGVWDSPLHF.

This clonotype was seen a single time. The chain recombines TRBV15 with TRBJ2-7; TRBD1 matches 10 bases. Germline values: CDR1 LNHNV, CDR2 YYDKDF (reference sequence). V lost 1 base to trimming and J lost 5 bases; unmatched junction nucleotides: 5. The CDR3 has 15 residues. The CDR3 sequence: CATSRGTGGSNEQYF. For the CDR3, the DNA is TGTGCCACCAGCAGAGGGACAGGGGGAAGTAACGAGCAGTACTTC.

This clonotype was found a few times. V and J are TRBV12-5 and TRBJ2-7, with D perhaps TRBD1 (6 bases). This CDR3 has 9 residues. V was trimmed by 9 bases and J by 12 bases, leaving 12 bases between them. Looked up from germline, CDR1 is LGHNT and CDR2 is FRNRAP. This chain's CDR3 is CASRDMTYF. CDR3 DNA sequence: TGTGCTAGCCGGGACATGACGTACTTC.

A few counts support this clonotype. The J gene is TRBJ1-3, the V gene TRBV20-1; unclear D gene. The CDR3 sequence is 14 residues long. Germline V gene sequence: CDR1 DFQATT, CDR2 SNEGSKA (reference sequence). The ends were cut back, 1 base at V and 2 bases at J, with 9 bases in the middle. CDR3 residues: CSARGATAGNTIYF. The CDR3 nucleotides are TGCAGTGCTAGAGGGGCGACGGCTGGAAACACCATATATTTT.

J is TRBJ2-5 and V is TRBV29-1; possible D gene TRBD2, 6 bases. Germline CDR1 is SQVTM and CDR2 is ANQGSEA. This CDR3 has 17 amino acids. Trimming removed 0 bases from V and 0 bases from J, with 17 bases in between. CDR3 DNA sequence: TGCAGCGTTGAAGAGATGCTGGGGGGTCACTACCAAGAGACCCAGTACTTC. It codes for CSVEEMLGGHYQETQYF.

This clonotype was observed many times. CDR3 bases: TGTGCCAGCGAACGAGCTAACTATGGCTACACCTTC. Encoded protein: CASERANYGYTF. The rearrangement joins TRBV28 to TRBJ1-2, with D uncertain. Germline V CDR1 and CDR2: MDHEN, SYDVKM. V was clipped by 8 bases and J by 0 bases, with 7 bases between them. The CDR3 is 12 amino acids.

This clonotype was observed a handful of times. Germline and junction disagree at one end, which may indicate a read error. The chain is built from TRBV6-1 and TRBJ2-7, with TRBD1 identical over 8 bases. The CDR3 consists of 14 residues. The V gene's germline CDR1 is MNHNS and CDR2 SASEGT. The CDR3 protein is CAGSEWTGNYEQYF. DNA of the CDR3: TGTGCCGGCAGTGAATGGACAGGGAACTACGAGCAGTACTTC.

Ten or more counts support this clonotype. The chain joins TRBV2 to TRBJ1-5; a weak D match, TRBD1 (6 bases). V gave up 4 bases and J gave up 2 bases, with 12 bases separating them. The CDR3 has 15 amino acids. Per germline, CDR1 SNHLY and CDR2 FYNNEI. DNA of the CDR3: TGTGCCAGCAGTGCTTCGGGGGGCCGCAATCAGCCCCAGCATTTT. As protein: CASSASGGRNQPQHF.

With respect to this clonotype: Lacking the conserved final phenylalanine or tryptophan, this CDR3 likely reflects a read error. This chain links TRBV2 with TRBJ2-2; D is unclear. Germline V gene sequence: CDR1 SNHLY, CDR2 FYNNEI. V was clipped by 2 bases and J by 4 bases, with 14 bases between them. The CDR3 is made up of 16 amino acids. The CDR3 here is CASSEKGPDPTGELFL. DNA for the CDR3: TGTGCCAGCAGTGAAAAGGGTCCGGACCCCACCGGGGAGCTGTTTCTT.

The V call is TRBV6-2 or TRBV6-3, the J call TRBJ2-3; 15 bases match TRBD2. Germline V lookup: CDR1 MNHEY, CDR2 SVGEGT. The trim removed 4 bases at V and 4 bases at J, leaving 15 bases unmatched. CDR3 length: 20 amino acids. This CDR3 is CASSWGTGTSGRSLADTQYF. CDR3 in DNA: TGTGCCAGCAGTTGGGGAACCGGGACTAGCGGGAGGAGTTTGGCAGATACGCAGTATTTT.

This clonotype was detected many times. V usage is TRBV6-5 and J usage is TRBJ2-5, with D unresolved. Germline CDR1 reads MNHEY; CDR2 reads SVGAGI. The V end lost 4 bases, the J end lost 4 bases, and 16 bases lay between the germline ends. The CDR3 totals 15 residues. CDR3 nucleotides: TGTGCCAGCAGTTCCGGTTCAAGTTCCCTAGAGACCCAGTACTTC. This encodes CASSSGSSSLETQYF.

This clonotype was detected ten times or more. V gene TRBV6-1 combines with J gene TRBJ1-4; D perhaps matches TRBD1 (6 bases). The ends were cut back, 4 bases at V and 1 base at J, with 7 bases in the middle. The germline V gene encodes CDR1 MNHNS and CDR2 SASEGT. The CDR3 spans 14 residues. CDR3: CASSARGTNEKLFF. The CDR3 region has the DNA TGTGCCAGCAGTGCCAGGGGAACTAATGAAAAACTGTTTTTT.

This clonotype was counted a single time. A read error may be the cause here, since a much bigger clone is one base away. The CDR3 coding sequence is TGTACCAGCAGTCCCAGACAGGATCTAACTGAAGCTTTCTTT. Its protein is CTSSPRQDLTEAFF. This chain links TRBV6-1 with TRBJ1-1; weak D call: TRBD1 (6 bases). CDR1 and CDR2 from the germline V gene are MNHNS and SASEGT. CDR3 length equals 14 residues.

This clonotype was counted at least ten times. V is TRBV12-3 or TRBV12-4 and J is TRBJ2-5; D ambiguous. The CDR3 is 15 amino acids. V was pared by 4 bases and J by 5 bases, with 17 bases between. For the CDR3, the DNA is TGTGCCAGCAGTTCTCTCTCGGGTGGTGGGGAGACCCAGTACTTC. Amino acids: CASSSLSGGGETQYF.

This clonotype was seen repeatedly, ten times or more. J is TRBJ1-5 and V is TRBV11-2, with D perhaps matching TRBD1 (6 bases). The germline V and J ends were trimmed by 1 base and 1 base, with 8 bases remaining between them. Germline V gives CDR1 SGHAT, CDR2 FQNNGV. There are 15 residues in the CDR3. CDR3 DNA sequence: TGTGCCAGCAGCTTAGGGGACATAAGCAATCAGCCCCAGCATTTT. This codes for CASSLGDISNQPQHF. Combining the CDR3 with reference TRBV11-2 and TRBJ1-5 gives the whole variable domain EAGVAQSPRYKIIEKRQSVAFWCNPISGHATLYWYQQILGQGPKLLIQFQNNGVVDDSQLPKDRFSAERLKGVDSTLKIQPAKLEDSAVYLCASSLGDISNQPQHFGDGTRLSIL.

The chain couples TRBV11-2 to TRBJ2-3, with 9 bases lining up with TRBD2. This CDR3 comprises 15 residues. J gave up 3 bases and V 6 bases, and 7 bases lay outside the gene matches. Germline CDR1 reads SGHAT; CDR2 reads FQNNGV. In nucleotides, the CDR3 is TGTGCCAGCAGAAAACCGGGACTAGCAACAGATACGCAGTATTTT. It encodes CASRKPGLATDTQYF. Combining the CDR3 with reference TRBV11-2 and TRBJ2-3 gives the whole variable domain EAGVAQSPRYKIIEKRQSVAFWCNPISGHATLYWYQQILGQGPKLLIQFQNNGVVDDSQLPKDRFSAERLKGVDSTLKIQPAKLEDSAVYLCASRKPGLATDTQYFGPGTRLTVL.